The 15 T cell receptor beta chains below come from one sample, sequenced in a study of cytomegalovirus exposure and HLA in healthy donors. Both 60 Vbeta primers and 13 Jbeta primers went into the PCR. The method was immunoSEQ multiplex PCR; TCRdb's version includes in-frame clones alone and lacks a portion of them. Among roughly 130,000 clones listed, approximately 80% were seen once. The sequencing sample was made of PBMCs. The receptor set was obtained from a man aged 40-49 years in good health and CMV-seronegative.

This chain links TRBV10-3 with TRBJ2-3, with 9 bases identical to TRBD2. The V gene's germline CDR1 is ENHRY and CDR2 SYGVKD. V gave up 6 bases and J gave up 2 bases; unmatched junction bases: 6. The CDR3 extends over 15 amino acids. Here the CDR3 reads CAISLAGVFTDTQYF. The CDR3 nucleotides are TGTGCCATCAGCTTAGCGGGAGTTTTCACAGATACGCAGTATTTT.

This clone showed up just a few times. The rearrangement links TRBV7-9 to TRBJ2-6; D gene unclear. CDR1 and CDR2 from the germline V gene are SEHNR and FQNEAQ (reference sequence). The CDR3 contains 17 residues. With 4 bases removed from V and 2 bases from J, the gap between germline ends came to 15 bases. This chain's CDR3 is CASSSLTTRPGANVLTF. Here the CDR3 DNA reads TGTGCCAGCAGCTCCCTGACGACTCGGCCTGGGGCCAACGTCCTGACTTTC.

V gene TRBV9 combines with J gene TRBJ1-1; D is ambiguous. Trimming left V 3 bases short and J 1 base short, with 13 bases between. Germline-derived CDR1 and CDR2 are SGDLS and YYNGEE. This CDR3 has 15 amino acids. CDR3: CASSAPRAGNTEAFF. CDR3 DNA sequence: TGTGCCAGCAGCGCTCCCCGGGCGGGGAACACTGAAGCTTTCTTT.

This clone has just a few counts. In DNA, the CDR3 is TGCGCCAGCCGCCCCCAACTAGCGGGAATCGATGAGCAGTTCTTC. It yields the protein CASRPQLAGIDEQFF. This rearrangement joins TRBV5-1 to TRBJ2-1; TRBD2 matches 10 bases. The CDR3 covers 15 residues. The J segment lost 8 bases and the V segment lost 7 bases, leaving 12 bases of the junction unmatched. CDR1 SGHRS and CDR2 YFSETQ come from the germline V gene.

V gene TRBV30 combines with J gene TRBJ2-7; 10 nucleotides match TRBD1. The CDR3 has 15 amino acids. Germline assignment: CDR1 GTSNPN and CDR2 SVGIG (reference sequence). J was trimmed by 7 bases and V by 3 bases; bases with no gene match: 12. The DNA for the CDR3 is TGTGCCTGGAGCCATCCCGGGACAGGGGCTACGGAGCAGTACTTC. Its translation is CAWSHPGTGATEQYF. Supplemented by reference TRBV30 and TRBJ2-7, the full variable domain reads SQTIHQWPATLVQPVGSPLSLECTVEGTSNPNLYWYRQAAGRGLQLLFYSVGIGQISSEVPQNLSASRPQDRQFILSSKKLLLSDSGFYLCAWSHPGTGATEQYFGPGTRLTVT.

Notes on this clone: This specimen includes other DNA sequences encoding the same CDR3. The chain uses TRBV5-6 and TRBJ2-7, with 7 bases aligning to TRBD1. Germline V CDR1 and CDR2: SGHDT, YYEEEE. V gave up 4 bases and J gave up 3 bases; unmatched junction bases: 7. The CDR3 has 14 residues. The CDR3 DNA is TGTGCCAGCAGCCTAAGGACAGGAGACTACGAGCAGTACTTC. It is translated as CASSLRTGDYEQYF.

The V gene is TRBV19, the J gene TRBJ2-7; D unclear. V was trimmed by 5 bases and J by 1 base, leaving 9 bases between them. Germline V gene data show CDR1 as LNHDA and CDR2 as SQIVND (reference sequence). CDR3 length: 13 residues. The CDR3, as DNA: TGTGCCAGTAGTCCCAAAGCGTCCTACGAGCAGTACTTC. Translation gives CASSPKASYEQYF.

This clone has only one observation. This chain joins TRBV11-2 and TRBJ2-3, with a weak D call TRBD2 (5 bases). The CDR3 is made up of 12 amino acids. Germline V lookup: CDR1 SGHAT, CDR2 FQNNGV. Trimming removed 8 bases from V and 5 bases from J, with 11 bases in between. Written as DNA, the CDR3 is TGTGCCAGCTACTACGGAGGAGATACGCAGTATTTT. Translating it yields CASYYGGDTQYF. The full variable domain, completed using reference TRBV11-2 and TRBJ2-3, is EAGVAQSPRYKIIEKRQSVAFWCNPISGHATLYWYQQILGQGPKLLIQFQNNGVVDDSQLPKDRFSAERLKGVDSTLKIQPAKLEDSAVYLCASYYGGDTQYFGPGTRLTVL.

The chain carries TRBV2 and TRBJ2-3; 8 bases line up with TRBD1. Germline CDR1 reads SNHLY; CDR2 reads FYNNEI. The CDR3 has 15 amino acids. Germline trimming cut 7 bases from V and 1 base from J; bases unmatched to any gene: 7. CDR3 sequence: CASTDRGMGTDTQYF. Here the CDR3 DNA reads TGTGCCAGCACCGACAGGGGAATGGGCACAGATACGCAGTATTTT.

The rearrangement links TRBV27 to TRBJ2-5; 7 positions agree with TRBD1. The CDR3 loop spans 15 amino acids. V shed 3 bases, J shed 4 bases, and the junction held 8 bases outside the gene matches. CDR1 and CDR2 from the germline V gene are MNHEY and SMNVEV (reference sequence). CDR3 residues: CASSFFGQGVETQYF. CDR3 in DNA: TGTGCCAGCAGTTTTTTCGGGCAGGGGGTAGAGACCCAGTACTTC.

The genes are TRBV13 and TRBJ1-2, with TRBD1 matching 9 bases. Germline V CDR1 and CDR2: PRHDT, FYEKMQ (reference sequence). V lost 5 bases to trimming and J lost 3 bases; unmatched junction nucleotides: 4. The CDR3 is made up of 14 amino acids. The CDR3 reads CASSARQGDYGYTF. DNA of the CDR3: TGTGCCAGCAGCGCTCGACAGGGGGACTATGGCTACACCTTC. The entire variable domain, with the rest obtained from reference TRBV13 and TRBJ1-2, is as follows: AAGVIQSPRHLIKEKRETATLKCYPIPRHDTVYWYQQGPGQDPQFLISFYEKMQSDKGSIPDRFSAQQFSDYHSELNMSSLELGDSALYFCASSARQGDYGYTFGSGTRLTVV.

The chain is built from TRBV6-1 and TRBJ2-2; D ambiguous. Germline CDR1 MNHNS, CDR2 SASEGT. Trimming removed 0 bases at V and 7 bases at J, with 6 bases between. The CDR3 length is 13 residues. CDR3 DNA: TGTGCCAGCAGTGAAGCTACATTCGGGGAGCTGTTTTTT. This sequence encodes CASSEATFGELFF.

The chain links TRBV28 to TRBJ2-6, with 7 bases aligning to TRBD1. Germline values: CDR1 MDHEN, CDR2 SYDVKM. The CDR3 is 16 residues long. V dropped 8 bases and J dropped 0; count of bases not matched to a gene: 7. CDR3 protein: CASSGQSSSGANVLTF. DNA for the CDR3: TGTGCCAGCTCGGGACAGTCGAGCTCTGGGGCCAACGTCCTGACTTTC.

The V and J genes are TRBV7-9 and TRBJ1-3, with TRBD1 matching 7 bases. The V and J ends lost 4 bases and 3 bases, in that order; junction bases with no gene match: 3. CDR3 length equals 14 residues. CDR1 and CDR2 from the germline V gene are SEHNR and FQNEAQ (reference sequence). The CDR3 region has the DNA TGTGCCAGCAGCTCAGACAGGGATGGAAACACCATATATTTT. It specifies CASSSDRDGNTIYF.

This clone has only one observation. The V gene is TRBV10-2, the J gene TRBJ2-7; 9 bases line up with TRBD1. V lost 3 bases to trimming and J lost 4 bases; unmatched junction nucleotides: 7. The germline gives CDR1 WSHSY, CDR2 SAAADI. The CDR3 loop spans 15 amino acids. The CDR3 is CASSDTGTGIYEQYF. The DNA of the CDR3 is TGCGCCAGCAGTGACACCGGGACAGGGATATACGAGCAGTACTTC.